Following are 19 T cell receptor beta chains from one sample sequenced in a study of T cells in tumors after PD-1 blockade. Here immunoSEQ multiplex PCR was the method, and the copy in TCRdb shows in-frame clones only, minus some. The sample lists around 14,000 clones; less than 75% were seen once. The sequences come from tumor tissue, collected after anti-PD-1 treatment. The receptors were gathered from a human donor with cutaneous squamous cell carcinoma.

The chain combines TRBV5-1 with TRBJ2-3; 7 nucleotides match TRBD1. The CDR3 is 16 residues long. V lost 6 bases to trimming and J lost 2 bases; unmatched junction nucleotides: 12. CDR1 and CDR2 (germline): SGHRS, YFSETQ. The DNA for the CDR3 is TGCGCCAGCACATTGGACAGGTCCTTATTCACAGATACGCAGTATTTT. It specifies CASTLDRSLFTDTQYF.

CDR3 sequence reads: CASSEGARLSEQFF. For the CDR3, the DNA is TGTGCCAGCAGTGAAGGGGCGCGACTGAGTGAGCAGTTCTTC. The rearrangement uses TRBV2 and TRBJ2-1; no definite D call. Germline V lookup: CDR1 SNHLY, CDR2 FYNNEI. V lost 1 base to trimming and J lost 9 bases, with 13 bases between them. There are 14 residues in the CDR3.

V usage is TRBV30 and J usage is TRBJ1-2, with D unclear. CDR1 GTSNPN and CDR2 SVGIG come from the germline V gene (reference sequence). V was clipped by 0 bases and J by 4 bases, with 9 bases between them. This CDR3 has 13 amino acids. Here the CDR3 DNA reads TGTGCCTGGAGTGTGTCCCAAATCTATGGCTACACCTTC. This codes for CAWSVSQIYGYTF.

This clone turned up a few times. The chain employs TRBV5-3 and TRBJ1-2, with a tentative D call TRBD1 (6 bases). TRBV5-3 is an ORF, and what it does is uncertain. Trimming cost V 4 bases and J 0 bases, with 10 bases left between them. The CDR3 contains 14 residues. The CDR3 DNA reads TGTGCCAGAAGCGATCGGACAGCTAACTATGGCTACACCTTC. Translation: CARSDRTANYGYTF.

Here the CDR3 reads CAIQSTGGRAEQYF. The CDR3 DNA is TGTGCCATCCAATCTACAGGGGGCCGGGCCGAGCAGTACTTC. This chain joins TRBV10-3 and TRBJ2-7; 9 bases fit TRBD1. The CDR3 is made up of 14 amino acids. V was pared by 8 bases and J by 6 bases, with 11 bases of the junction left unmatched. The germline V gene encodes CDR1 ENHRY and CDR2 SYGVKD.

The rearrangement uses TRBV6-5 and TRBJ1-3, with a weak D call TRBD1 (6 bases). Germline-derived CDR1 and CDR2 are MNHEY and SVGAGI. The CDR3 consists of 14 residues. V dropped 8 bases and J dropped 2 bases, with 13 bases sitting between them. The CDR3 coding sequence is TGTGCCAGCTGGGGGCAGAGCACTGGAAACACCATATATTTT. Translation: CASWGQSTGNTIYF.

The rearrangement uses TRBV3-1 (or the pseudogene TRBV3-2) and TRBJ1-2; TRBD1 might be the D (6 bases). Trimming took 0 bases from V and 1 from J, leaving 18 bases between them. The CDR3 sequence is 18 residues long. Germline assignment: CDR1 LGHDT and CDR2 YNNKEL (reference sequence). The CDR3 sequence is CASSQDTPRGHYNYGYTF. The CDR3 DNA reads TGTGCCAGCAGCCAAGATACGCCCAGGGGACACTATAACTATGGCTACACCTTC.

This clone qualifies as medium-sized. This chain connects TRBV23-1 to TRBJ1-1; D is ambiguous. TRBV23-1 is treated as an ORF (open reading frame) with a function not yet certain. The CDR3 is 14 residues long. The ends were cut back, 4 bases at V and 4 bases at J, with 13 bases in the middle. As DNA, the CDR3 is TGCGCCAGCAGTCCCCGGGCCGGGAGCACTGAAGCTTTCTTT. It translates to CASSPRAGSTEAFF.

V is TRBV5-4 and J is TRBJ2-7; the D gene is possibly TRBD1 (8 bases). Trimming left V 3 bases short and J 4 bases short, with 17 bases between. Germline lookup yields CDR1 SGHNT and CDR2 YYREEE (reference sequence). There are 15 residues in the CDR3. CDR3 bases: TGTGCCAGCAGCTCACCTGGACAGGGAGGGTACGAGCAGTACTTC. Its protein product is CASSSPGQGGYEQYF.

In its sample, this clone was seen a few times. The chain couples TRBV28 to TRBJ1-1, with unresolved D. This CDR3 spans 12 amino acids. Germline loops: CDR1 MDHEN, CDR2 SYDVKM. Trimming removed 7 bases from V and 5 bases from J, with 11 bases in between. The CDR3 loop reads CASKQHGTEAFF. The CDR3, as DNA: TGTGCCAGCAAACAGCACGGGACTGAAGCTTTCTTT. Full variable domain (missing parts from reference TRBV28 and TRBJ1-1): DVKVTQSSRYLVKRTGEKVFLECVQDMDHENMFWYRQDPGLGLRLIYFSYDVKMKEKGDIPEGYSVSREKKERFSLILESASTNQTSMYLCASKQHGTEAFFGQGTRLTVV.

The chain couples TRBV5-6 to TRBJ2-5; D remains unclear. CDR1 is SGHDT and CDR2 is YYEEEE in the germline V gene. V lost 1 base to trimming and J lost 2 bases, with 9 bases between them. CDR3 length equals 14 residues. CDR3 loop: CASSLNPLQETQYF. The CDR3, as DNA: TGTGCCAGCAGCTTGAATCCCCTTCAAGAGACCCAGTACTTC.

The rearrangement uses TRBV20-1 and TRBJ2-7; 14 positions agree with TRBD2. Germline CDR1 DFQATT, CDR2 SNEGSKA (reference sequence). The CDR3 has 14 amino acids. Losses at the gene ends were 3 bases for V and 6 bases for J; bases not matched to a gene: 4. The CDR3 bases are TGCAGTGCTAGTCGGACTAGCGGGAGGACCGAGCAGTACTTC. Translating gives CSASRTSGRTEQYF.

This clone was seen more than once but under ten times. The chain employs TRBV9 and TRBJ2-1; D gene ambiguous. Trimming left V 2 bases short and J 7 bases short, with 19 bases between. Germline values: CDR1 SGDLS, CDR2 YYNGEE. The CDR3 spans 16 residues. The CDR3 DNA reads as TGTGCCAGCAGCGTTGGAGTGAGACATCGGGTGAATGAGCAGTTCTTC. Amino acids: CASSVGVRHRVNEQFF.

This clone has only a few counts. V is TRBV12-2 and J is TRBJ1-3; the D call TRBD1 from the table was never checked on the DNA. TRBV12-2 is a pseudogene locus. This CDR3 is 19 amino acids long. CDR3 loop: CASRSRPYMGTGEGNTIYF. The CDR3 region has the DNA TGTGCAAGTCGCTCAAGGCCCTATATGGGGACAGGGGAAGGAAACACCATATATTTT.

The sample holds a few counts of this clone. The chain has TRBV27 and TRBJ2-1; D is perhaps TRBD1 (6 bases). Germline-derived CDR1 and CDR2 are MNHEY and SMNVEV (reference sequence). The ends were cut back, 5 bases at V and 2 bases at J, with 19 bases in the middle. The CDR3 runs to 17 residues. CDR3 DNA sequence: TGTGCCAGCAGTCTGGAGCGCAGGGGCGCAGCCTACAATGAGCAGTTCTTC. This encodes CASSLERRGAAYNEQFF.

The chain employs TRBV6-4 and TRBJ1-1; TRBD1 might be the D (5 bases). The CDR3 consists of 15 residues. CDR1 is MRHNA, CDR2 SNTAGT, per germline. V was pared by 6 bases and J by 1 base, with 15 bases between. CDR3 loop: CASSKEGRPNTEAFF. The CDR3 bases are TGTGCCAGCAGCAAGGAGGGACGCCCGAACACTGAAGCTTTCTTT.

This clone was picked up a small number of times. The rearrangement uses TRBV7-9 and TRBJ1-2, with D maybe TRBD1 (5 bases). CDR1 and CDR2 from the germline V gene are SEHNR and FQNEAQ (reference sequence). The length of the CDR3 is 16 residues. Between the trimmed V and J ends, which lost 6 bases and 2 bases, there was a span of 19 bases. For the CDR3, the DNA is TGTGCCAGCAGTTCACTAACTCGGGGCGTGAACTATGGCTACACCTTC. As protein: CASSSLTRGVNYGYTF. Looking up the rest from reference TRBV7-9 and TRBJ1-2 gives the full variable domain: DTGVSQNPRHKITKRGQNVTFRCDPISEHNRLYWYRQTLGQGPEFLTYFQNEAQLEKSRLLSDRFSAERPKGSFSTLEIQRTEQGDSAMYLCASSSLTRGVNYGYTFGSGTRLTVV.

The chain carries TRBV6-5 and TRBJ1-3; no clear D. Between the trimmed V and J ends, which lost 4 bases and 1 base, there was a span of 11 bases. CDR1 is MNHEY, CDR2 SVGAGI, per germline. The CDR3 has 15 amino acids. This chain's CDR3 is CASSSRGFSGNTIYF. Here the CDR3 DNA reads TGTGCCAGCAGTTCCCGGGGATTTTCTGGAAACACCATATATTTT.

CDR3 protein: CASSIGRGPNEQYF. The CDR3 DNA follows: TGTGCCAGTAGTATTGGCAGGGGACCTAACGAGCAGTACTTC. This chain uses TRBV19 with TRBJ2-7; possibly TRBD1 for D (6 bases). Germline assignment: CDR1 LNHDA and CDR2 SQIVND (reference sequence). V was pared by 3 bases and J by 5 bases, with 14 bases between. The CDR3 runs to 14 residues.